This T cell receptor beta chain was captured by sequencing in a study of control samples from healthy donors and cancer patients. Method: immunoSEQ multiplex PCR; TCRdb's copy keeps in-frame clones and lacks some. The sample has roughly 63,000 clones, around 91% seen once. The sequenced sample consisted of PBMCs. The sequence was collected from a man aged 60 to 69 with colorectal cancer.

In DNA, the CDR3 is TGTGCCAGCAGTTACCCCGACAGGGGACAGAAGTTTTCGGCCTACGAGCAGTACTTC. Encoded protein: CASSYPDRGQKFSAYEQYF. J is TRBJ2-7 and V is TRBV6-2 or TRBV6-3; 8 nucleotides agree with TRBD1. V lost 2 bases and J lost 2; bases outside the gene matches: 17. This CDR3 comprises 19 residues. Germline V gene sequence: CDR1 MNHEY, CDR2 SVGEGT.